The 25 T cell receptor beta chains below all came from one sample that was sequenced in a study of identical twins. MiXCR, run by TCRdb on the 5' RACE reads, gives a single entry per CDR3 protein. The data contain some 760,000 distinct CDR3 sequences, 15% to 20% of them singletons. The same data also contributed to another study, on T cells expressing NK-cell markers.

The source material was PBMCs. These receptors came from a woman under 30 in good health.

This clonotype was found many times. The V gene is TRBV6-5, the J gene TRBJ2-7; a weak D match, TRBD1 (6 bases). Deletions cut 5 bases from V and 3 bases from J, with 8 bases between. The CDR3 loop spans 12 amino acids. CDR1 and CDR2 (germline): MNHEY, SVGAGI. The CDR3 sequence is CASSTQGYEQYF. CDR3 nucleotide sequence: TGTGCCAGCAGTACACAGGGCTACGAGCAGTACTTC.

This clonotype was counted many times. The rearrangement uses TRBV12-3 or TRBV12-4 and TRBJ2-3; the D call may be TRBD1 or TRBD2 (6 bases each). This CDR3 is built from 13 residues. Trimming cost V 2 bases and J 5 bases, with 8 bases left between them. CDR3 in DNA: TGTGCCAGCAGTTTACGGGGGCAAGATACGCAGTATTTT. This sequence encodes CASSLRGQDTQYF.

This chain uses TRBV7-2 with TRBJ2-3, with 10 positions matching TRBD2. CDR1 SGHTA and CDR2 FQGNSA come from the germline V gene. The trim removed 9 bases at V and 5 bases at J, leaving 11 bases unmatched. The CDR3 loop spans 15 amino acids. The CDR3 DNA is TGTGCCAGTAAAAGTGGGGTAGCGGGAGGAGATACGCAGTATTTT. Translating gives CASKSGVAGGDTQYF.

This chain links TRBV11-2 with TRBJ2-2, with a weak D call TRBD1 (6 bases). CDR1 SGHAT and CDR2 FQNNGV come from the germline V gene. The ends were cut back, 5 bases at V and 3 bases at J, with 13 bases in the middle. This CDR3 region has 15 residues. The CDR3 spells CASSVGTLYTGELFF. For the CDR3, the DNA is TGTGCCAGCAGCGTCGGGACACTATACACCGGGGAGCTGTTTTTT.

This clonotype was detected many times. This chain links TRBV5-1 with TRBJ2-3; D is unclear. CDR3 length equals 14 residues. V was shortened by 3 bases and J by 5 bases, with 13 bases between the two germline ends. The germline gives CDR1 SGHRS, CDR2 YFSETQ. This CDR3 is CASSSGENVDTQYF. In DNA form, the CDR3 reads TGCGCCAGCAGCTCGGGCGAAAACGTAGATACGCAGTATTTT.

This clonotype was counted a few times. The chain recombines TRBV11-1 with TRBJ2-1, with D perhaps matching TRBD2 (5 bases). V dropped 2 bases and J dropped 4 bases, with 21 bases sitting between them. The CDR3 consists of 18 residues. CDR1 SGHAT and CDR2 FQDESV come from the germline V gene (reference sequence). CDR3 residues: CASSLNLYTTIPYNEQFF. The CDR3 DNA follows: TGTGCCAGCAGCTTAAATCTCTATACGACTATACCATACAATGAGCAGTTCTTC.

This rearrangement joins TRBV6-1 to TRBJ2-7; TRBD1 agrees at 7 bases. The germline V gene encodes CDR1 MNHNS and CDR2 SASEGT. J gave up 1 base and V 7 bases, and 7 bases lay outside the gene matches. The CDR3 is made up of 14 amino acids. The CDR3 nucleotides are TGTGCCAGCATGCTGGGGACAGCTTCCTACGAGCAGTACTTC. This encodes CASMLGTASYEQYF.

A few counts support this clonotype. This CDR3 reads CASSLGTDALRGYTF. CDR3 coding DNA: TGTGCCAGCAGCCTCGGGACCGACGCTTTACGTGGCTACACCTTC. The V call is TRBV7-2, the J call TRBJ1-2; the D gene is possibly TRBD1 (5 bases). Germline CDR1 reads SGHTA; CDR2 reads FQGNSA. The CDR3 is made up of 15 amino acids. The V and J ends lost 5 bases and 7 bases respectively, with 20 bases between them.

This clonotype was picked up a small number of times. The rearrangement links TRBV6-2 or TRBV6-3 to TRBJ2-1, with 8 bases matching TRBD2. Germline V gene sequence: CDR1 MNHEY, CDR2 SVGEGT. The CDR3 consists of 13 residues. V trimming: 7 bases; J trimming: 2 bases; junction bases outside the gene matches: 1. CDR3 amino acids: CASMGLAYNEQFF. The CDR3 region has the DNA TGTGCCAGCATGGGACTAGCCTACAATGAGCAGTTCTTC.

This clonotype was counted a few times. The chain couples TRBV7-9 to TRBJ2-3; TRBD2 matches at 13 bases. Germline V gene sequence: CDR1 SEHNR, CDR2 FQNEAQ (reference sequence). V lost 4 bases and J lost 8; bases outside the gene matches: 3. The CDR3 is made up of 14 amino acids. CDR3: CASSWTSGSSTQYF. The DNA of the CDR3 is TGTGCCAGCAGCTGGACTAGCGGGAGCAGTACGCAGTATTTT.

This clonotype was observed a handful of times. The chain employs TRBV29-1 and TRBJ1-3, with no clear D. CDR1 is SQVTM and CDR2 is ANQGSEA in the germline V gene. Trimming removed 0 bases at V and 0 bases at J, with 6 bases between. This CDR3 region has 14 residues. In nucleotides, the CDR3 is TGCAGCGTTGAAGATTTCGGCTCTGGAAACACCATATATTTT. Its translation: CSVEDFGSGNTIYF. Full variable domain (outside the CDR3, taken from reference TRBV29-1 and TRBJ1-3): SAVISQKPSRDICQRGTSLTIQCQVDSQVTMMFWYRQQPGQSLTLIATANQGSEATYESGFVIDKFPISRPNLTFSTLTVSNMSPEDSSIYLCSVEDFGSGNTIYFGEGSWLTVV.

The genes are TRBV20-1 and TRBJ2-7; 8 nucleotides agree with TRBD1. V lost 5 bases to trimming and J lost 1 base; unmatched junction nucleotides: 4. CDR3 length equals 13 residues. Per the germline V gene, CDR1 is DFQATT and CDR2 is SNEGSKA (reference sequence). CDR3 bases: TGCAGTGCTGCCCGGGACAGGTCCTACGAGCAGTACTTC. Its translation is CSAARDRSYEQYF.

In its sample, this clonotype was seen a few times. CDR3 amino acids: CASSSPGQGIETQYF. The CDR3 DNA sequence: TGTGCCAGCAGCAGTCCCGGACAGGGGATCGAGACCCAGTACTTC. This rearrangement joins TRBV6-1 to TRBJ2-5, with 9 bases lining up with TRBD1. CDR1 is MNHNS, CDR2 SASEGT, per germline. The CDR3 length is 15 residues. V shed 6 bases and J 5 bases; nucleotides not matched to a gene: 10.

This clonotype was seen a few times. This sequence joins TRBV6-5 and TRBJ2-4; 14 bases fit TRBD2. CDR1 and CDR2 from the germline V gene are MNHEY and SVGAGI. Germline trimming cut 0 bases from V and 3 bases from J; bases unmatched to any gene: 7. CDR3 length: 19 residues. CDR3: CASSYSGLAGEAGKNIQYF. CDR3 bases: TGTGCCAGCAGTTACTCGGGACTAGCGGGAGAAGCGGGCAAAAACATTCAGTACTTC.

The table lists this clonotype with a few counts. The CDR3 spells CASSPAPTSRETQYF. The DNA for the CDR3 is TGTGCCAGCAGCCCAGCCCCGACTAGCCGGGAGACCCAGTACTTC. The chain links TRBV9 to TRBJ2-5; 7 nucleotides line up with TRBD2. V was pared by 4 bases and J by 5 bases, with 11 bases of the junction left unmatched. The CDR3 has 15 residues. Germline values: CDR1 SGDLS, CDR2 YYNGEE.

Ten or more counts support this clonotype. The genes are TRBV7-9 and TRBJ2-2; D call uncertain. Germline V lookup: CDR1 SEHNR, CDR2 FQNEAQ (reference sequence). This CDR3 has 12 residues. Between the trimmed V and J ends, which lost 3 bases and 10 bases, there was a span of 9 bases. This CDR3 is CASSFGNVELFF. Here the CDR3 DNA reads TGTGCCAGCAGCTTTGGGAACGTGGAGCTGTTTTTT.

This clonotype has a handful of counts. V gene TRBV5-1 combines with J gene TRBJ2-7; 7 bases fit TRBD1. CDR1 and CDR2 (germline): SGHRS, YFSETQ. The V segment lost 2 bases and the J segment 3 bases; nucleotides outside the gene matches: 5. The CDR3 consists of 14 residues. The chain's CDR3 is CASSFGRGNYEQYF. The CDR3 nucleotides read TGCGCCAGCAGCTTCGGCAGGGGGAACTACGAGCAGTACTTC.

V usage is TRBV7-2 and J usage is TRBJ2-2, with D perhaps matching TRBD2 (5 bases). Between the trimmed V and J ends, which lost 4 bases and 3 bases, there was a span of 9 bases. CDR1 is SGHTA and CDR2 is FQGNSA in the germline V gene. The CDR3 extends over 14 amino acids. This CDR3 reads CASSSQRDTGELFF. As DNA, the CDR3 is TGTGCCAGCAGCTCACAGAGGGACACCGGGGAGCTGTTTTTT. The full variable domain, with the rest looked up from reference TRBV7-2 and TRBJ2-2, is GAGVSQSPSNKVTEKGKDVELRCDPISGHTALYWYRQSLGQGLEFLIYFQGNSAPDKSGLPSDRFSAERTGGSVSTLTIQRTQQEDSAVYLCASSSQRDTGELFFGEGSRLTVL.

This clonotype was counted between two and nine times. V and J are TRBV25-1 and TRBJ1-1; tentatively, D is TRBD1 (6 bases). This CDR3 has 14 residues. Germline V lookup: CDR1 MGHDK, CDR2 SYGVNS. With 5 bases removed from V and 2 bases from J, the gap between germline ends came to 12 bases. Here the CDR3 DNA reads TGTGCCAGCAGTTGGGCGGGGGCAAACACTGAAGCTTTCTTT. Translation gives CASSWAGANTEAFF. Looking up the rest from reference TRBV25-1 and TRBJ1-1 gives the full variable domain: EADIYQTPRYLVIGTGKKITLECSQTMGHDKMYWYQQDPGMELHLIHYSYGVNSTEKGDLSSESTVSRIRTEHFPLTLESARPSHTSQYLCASSWAGANTEAFFGQGTRLTVV.

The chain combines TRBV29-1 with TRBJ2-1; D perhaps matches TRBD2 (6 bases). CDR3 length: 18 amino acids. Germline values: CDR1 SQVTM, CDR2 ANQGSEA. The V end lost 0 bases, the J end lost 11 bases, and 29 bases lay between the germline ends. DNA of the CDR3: TGCAGCGTTGAAGATCCAAAAAGGCAGGACTATGGCTTCCGACAGCAGTTCTTC. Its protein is CSVEDPKRQDYGFRQQFF.

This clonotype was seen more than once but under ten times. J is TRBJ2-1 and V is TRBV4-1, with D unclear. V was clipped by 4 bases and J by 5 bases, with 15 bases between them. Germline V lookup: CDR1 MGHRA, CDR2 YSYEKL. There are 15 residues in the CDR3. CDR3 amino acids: CASSRRLVADNEQFF. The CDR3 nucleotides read TGCGCCAGCAGCCGTCGACTGGTGGCGGACAATGAGCAGTTCTTC.

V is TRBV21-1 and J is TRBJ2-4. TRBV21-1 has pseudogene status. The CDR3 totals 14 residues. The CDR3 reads CASSSEDSQNIQYF. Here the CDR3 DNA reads TGTGCCAGCAGCAGCGAGGACAGCCAAAACATTCAGTACTTC.

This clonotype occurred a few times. CDR3 in DNA: TGCGCCAGCAGTGATCCCCGGGGAACAGATACGCAGTATTTT. The encoded protein is CASSDPRGTDTQYF. V and J are TRBV10-1 and TRBJ2-3; TRBD2 is a possible D gene (5 bases). Germline assignment: CDR1 WNHNN and CDR2 SYGVQD (reference sequence). V lost 3 bases to trimming and J lost 3 bases, with 10 bases between them. The CDR3 totals 14 residues.

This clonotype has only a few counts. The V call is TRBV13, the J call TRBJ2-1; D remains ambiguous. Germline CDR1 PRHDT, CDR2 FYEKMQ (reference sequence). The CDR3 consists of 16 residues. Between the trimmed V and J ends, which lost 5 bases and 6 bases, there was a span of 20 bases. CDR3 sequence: CASSLHSPGVTNEQFF. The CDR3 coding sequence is TGTGCCAGCAGCCTACATTCCCCCGGAGTAACCAATGAGCAGTTCTTC.

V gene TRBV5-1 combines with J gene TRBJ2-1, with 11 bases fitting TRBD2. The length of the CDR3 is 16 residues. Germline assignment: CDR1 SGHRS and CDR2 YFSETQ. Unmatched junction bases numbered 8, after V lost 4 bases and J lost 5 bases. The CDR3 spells CASSMGLADLNNEQFF. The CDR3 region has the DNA TGCGCCAGCAGCATGGGACTAGCGGATCTAAACAATGAGCAGTTCTTC.